The 26 T cell receptor beta chains given below trace back to one sample, sequenced in a study of graft-versus-host responses after intestinal transplantation (dated by TCRdb to 2020 to 2023). The receptor library was made with the immunoSEQ multiplex PCR assay. Not all clones reach the TCRdb copy of this immuneACCESS table, which keeps in-frame sequences only. Checked studies attribute under half of the gap to unresolved V genes and leave the rest unexplained. Within this sample are 80,000 or so clones, with around 93% of them counted one time only. The top ten clonotypes cover 0.65% to 0.75% of the sample. The sequencing used PBMCs, collected 98 days after intestinal transplantation. The origin of the receptors is a human patient who received an intestinal transplant, so some T cells may come from the graft donor.

The chain uses TRBV7-8 and TRBJ2-5; 14 nucleotides line up with TRBD2. Per germline, CDR1 SGHVS and CDR2 FQNEAQ. The CDR3 is 16 amino acids. The J segment lost 5 bases and the V segment lost 5 bases, leaving 7 bases of the junction unmatched. The CDR3 DNA reads TGTGCCAGCAGCCCTCCGACTAGCGGGAGGGAGGAGACCCAGTACTTC. Protein sequence: CASSPPTSGREETQYF.

The chain combines TRBV5-1 with TRBJ2-7; 9 bases are a match to TRBD2. J was trimmed by 6 bases and V by 3 bases; bases with no gene match: 13. The CDR3 runs to 16 residues. Germline CDR1 SGHRS, CDR2 YFSETQ. The CDR3 region has the DNA TGCGCCAGCAGCTATCGACGGGGACTAGCTGTAGGCGAGCAGTACTTC. It codes for CASSYRRGLAVGEQYF.

To note about this clone: One junction end disagrees with the germline gene, perhaps due to a read error. The rearrangement joins TRBV19 to TRBJ2-6, with D maybe TRBD2 (6 bases). Germline CDR1 reads LNHDA; CDR2 reads SQIVND (reference sequence). This CDR3 comprises 12 residues. This chain's CDR3 is CASSFRDSPTAF. The DNA of the CDR3 is TGTGCCAGTAGTTTTCGGGACTCCCCGACGGCTTTC.

The chain recombines TRBV19 with TRBJ1-2; possibly TRBD1 for D (5 bases). CDR1 and CDR2 from the germline V gene are LNHDA and SQIVND (reference sequence). This CDR3 spans 16 amino acids. V shed 7 bases and J shed 2 bases, with 20 bases lying between them. CDR3 DNA: TGTGCCAGTATCGGGGAGGATCGGGGGAGAAACTATGGCTACACCTTC. It specifies CASIGEDRGRNYGYTF.

This rearrangement joins TRBV6-6 to TRBJ1-2; possible D gene TRBD1, 5 bases. The V gene's germline CDR1 is MNHNY and CDR2 SVGAGI (reference sequence). The CDR3 is made up of 13 amino acids. The V gene lost 2 bases and the J gene lost 6 bases, with 10 bases spanning the gap. CDR3 coding DNA: TGTGCCAGCAGTTACCAGGGAAGAGATGGCTACACCTTC. The encoded protein is CASSYQGRDGYTF.

The chain carries TRBV5-1 and TRBJ1-3; D ambiguous. The CDR3 runs 12 residues. Germline V gives CDR1 SGHRS, CDR2 YFSETQ. V gave up 5 bases and J gave up 7 bases, with 10 bases separating them. CDR3 nucleotides: TGCGCCAGCAGAGAGGGTACGAACACCATATATTTT. Residues: CASREGTNTIYF.

The chain employs TRBV4-1 and TRBJ2-3; 9 bases agree with TRBD2. The germline CDR1 and CDR2 sequences are MGHRA and YSYEKL. CDR3 length equals 17 residues. Losses at the gene ends were 2 bases for V and 2 bases for J; bases not matched to a gene: 8. The CDR3 bases are TGCGCCAGCAGCCAAATGATAGCGGGGGCTAACACAGATACGCAGTATTTT. Amino acids: CASSQMIAGANTDTQYF.

The CDR3 reads CASSQTGTNSYEQYF. The CDR3 region has the DNA TGTGCCAGCAGCCAGACCGGGACTAACTCCTACGAGCAGTACTTC. The chain links TRBV4-2 to TRBJ2-7; 7 nucleotides agree with TRBD2. Germline V gene data show CDR1 as LGHNA and CDR2 as YNFKEQ. The CDR3 runs 15 residues. With 3 bases clipped from V and 0 bases from J, the junction kept 5 bases outside the gene matches.

The genes are TRBV29-1 and TRBJ2-1; possibly TRBD2 for D (6 bases). This CDR3 is built from 11 residues. The germline gives CDR1 SQVTM, CDR2 ANQGSEA. V gave up 6 bases and J gave up 4 bases, with 7 bases separating them. The CDR3 spells CSVGGYNEQFF. DNA of the CDR3: TGCAGCGTCGGGGGATACAATGAGCAGTTCTTC.

The chain uses TRBV29-1 and TRBJ2-2; 15 bases agree with TRBD2. CDR3 length: 16 amino acids. V dropped 7 bases and J dropped 4; count of bases not matched to a gene: 7. Germline V lookup: CDR1 SQVTM, CDR2 ANQGSEA. Here the CDR3 reads CSARTSGGAGTGELFF. The CDR3 DNA follows: TGCAGCGCACGGACTAGCGGGGGGGCGGGCACCGGGGAGCTGTTTTTT.

CDR3: CASSEVGPRPEQYF. The DNA of the CDR3 is TGTGCCAGCAGTGAAGTAGGGCCCCGGCCCGAGCAGTACTTC. The chain joins TRBV6-1 to TRBJ2-7, with no clear D. Germline CDR1 is MNHNS and CDR2 is SASEGT. CDR3 length: 14 amino acids. Trimming stripped 1 base from V and 6 bases from J, with 13 bases between.

The chain has TRBV5-1 and TRBJ1-2; 7 positions agree with TRBD1. V gave up 4 bases and J gave up 6 bases; unmatched junction bases: 9. Germline values: CDR1 SGHRS, CDR2 YFSETQ. This CDR3 is 14 amino acids long. The CDR3 protein is CASSRQGEMDGYTF. For the CDR3, the DNA is TGCGCCAGCAGCAGACAGGGAGAAATGGATGGCTACACCTTC.

As regards this clone: This specimen includes other DNA sequences encoding the same CDR3. The chain joins TRBV5-1 to TRBJ2-5; D may be TRBD2 (5 bases). CDR3 length: 13 residues. The V end lost 4 bases, the J end lost 5 bases, and 12 bases lay between the germline ends. Germline-derived CDR1 and CDR2 are SGHRS and YFSETQ. CDR3 residues: CASSLGRGETQYF. CDR3 nucleotide sequence: TGCGCCAGCAGCCTGGGCAGAGGGGAGACCCAGTACTTC.

For the CDR3, the DNA is TGTGCCAGCAGCTTAACAGGCGGTGGGTCCTATAATTCACCCCTCCACTTT. This codes for CASSLTGGGSYNSPLHF. V gene TRBV7-9 combines with J gene TRBJ1-6; tentative D call: TRBD1 (5 bases). Trimming shortened V by 2 bases and J by 1 base, and 12 bases separated the two germline ends. Looked up from germline, CDR1 is SEHNR and CDR2 is FQNEAQ (reference sequence). The CDR3 spans 17 residues.

This chain uses TRBV30 with TRBJ1-2; D unresolved. V was trimmed by 5 bases and J by 2 bases, leaving 15 bases between them. The CDR3 runs to 14 residues. Germline values: CDR1 GTSNPN, CDR2 SVGIG (reference sequence). Written as DNA, the CDR3 is TGTGCCTGGCGGAGAGGAGGAGACAACTATGGCTACACCTTC. Translating it yields CAWRRGGDNYGYTF.

The chain links TRBV6-1 to TRBJ2-5; D is ambiguous. CDR1 MNHNS and CDR2 SASEGT come from the germline V gene. Deletions cut 5 bases from V and 0 bases from J, with 10 bases between. This CDR3 has 14 residues. In nucleotides, the CDR3 is TGTGCCAGCAGTACAGACGGGTACCAAGAGACCCAGTACTTC. It translates to CASSTDGYQETQYF.

The V gene is TRBV14, the J gene TRBJ2-2; perhaps D is TRBD1 or TRBD2 (5 bases each). Trimming removed 1 base from V and 1 base from J, with 25 bases in between. CDR1 and CDR2 (germline): SGHDN, FVKESK. This CDR3 spans 21 amino acids. The CDR3 reads CASSQGPTGLPTGWNTGELFF. As DNA, the CDR3 is TGTGCCAGCAGCCAAGGCCCCACAGGCCTTCCTACGGGGTGGAACACCGGGGAGCTGTTTTTT.

The V call is TRBV5-8, the J call TRBJ2-7; D is possibly TRBD2 (6 bases). Trimming pared 3 bases from V and 2 bases from J, leaving 15 bases between. The CDR3 runs 15 residues. Germline CDR1 is SGHTS and CDR2 is YDEGEE. The CDR3 loop is CASSSVGGGPYEQYF. In DNA, the CDR3 is TGTGCCAGCAGCTCCGTGGGGGGAGGACCCTACGAGCAGTACTTC.

The chain employs TRBV7-8 and TRBJ1-2; 9 bases match TRBD1. V was pared by 2 bases and J by 8 bases, with 9 bases of the junction left unmatched. Germline lookup yields CDR1 SGHVS and CDR2 FQNEAQ. CDR3 length: 15 residues. CDR3 sequence reads: CASSLSLTGGLGYTF. Written as DNA, the CDR3 is TGTGCCAGCAGCTTAAGCTTAACAGGGGGCTTGGGCTACACCTTC.

Here the CDR3 reads CASSLGGGVYEQYF. The CDR3, as DNA: TGTGCCAGCAGTTTAGGAGGGGGTGTCTACGAGCAGTACTTC. This chain joins TRBV27 and TRBJ2-7; perhaps D is TRBD1 or TRBD2 (6 bases each). Trimming left V 2 bases short and J 3 bases short, with 11 bases between. In germline, CDR1 is MNHEY, CDR2 SMNVEV (reference sequence). The CDR3 consists of 14 residues.

The V and J genes are TRBV9 and TRBJ1-4; 7 nucleotides align to TRBD1. After removal of 4 bases from V and 5 bases from J, the junction contained 8 bases not matched to a gene. The CDR3 spans 15 residues. Germline V lookup: CDR1 SGDLS, CDR2 YYNGEE. The CDR3 is CASSSGQVKNEKLFF. The CDR3 nucleotides are TGTGCCAGCAGCTCCGGACAGGTCAAAAATGAAAAACTGTTTTTT.

This chain uses TRBV23-1 with TRBJ1-4; D is ambiguous. Being an ORF, TRBV23-1 has a function that is uncertain. The V gene lost 3 bases and the J gene lost 0 bases, with 5 bases spanning the gap. The CDR3 length is 14 residues. The CDR3 loop reads CASSHSATNEKLFF. The CDR3 DNA sequence: TGCGCCAGCAGTCACAGTGCAACTAATGAAAAACTGTTTTTT.

Comment on this clone: Other DNA sequences in the same sample also yield this CDR3. This chain uses TRBV7-3 with TRBJ2-3; 8 bases match TRBD1. The V gene's germline CDR1 is SGHTA and CDR2 FQGTGA. V trimming: 3 bases; J trimming: 1 base; junction bases outside the gene matches: 0. This CDR3 is built from 14 residues. The CDR3 spells CASSLTGGTDTQYF. DNA for the CDR3: TGTGCCAGCAGCTTGACAGGGGGCACAGATACGCAGTATTTT.

The chain uses TRBV4-1 and TRBJ2-2; 7 bases line up with TRBD1. Germline trimming cut 0 bases from V and 0 bases from J; bases unmatched to any gene: 4. CDR3 length: 17 amino acids. Germline V gene lookup returns CDR1 MGHRA and CDR2 YSYEKL. The CDR3: CASSQDRQGANTGELFF. CDR3 DNA sequence: TGCGCCAGCAGCCAAGATCGTCAGGGGGCGAACACCGGGGAGCTGTTTTTT.

The chain uses TRBV25-1 and TRBJ2-3; 8 bases are shared with TRBD1. This CDR3 is built from 14 residues. Trimming removed 4 bases from V and 8 bases from J; junction bases left unmatched: 8. Germline CDR1 is MGHDK and CDR2 is SYGVNS. DNA of the CDR3: TGTGCCAGCAGTGCCCGGACAGGGCAGGGTACGCAGTATTTT. Its protein is CASSARTGQGTQYF.

This sequence joins TRBV5-1 and TRBJ2-2, with TRBD1 identical over 9 bases. Germline-derived CDR1 and CDR2 are SGHRS and YFSETQ. CDR3 length: 16 amino acids. Trimming cost V 7 bases and J 6 bases; bases outside gene matches: 13. CDR3 bases: TGCGCCAGCTCCCGCCGGACAGGGGCCTCCTCCGGGGAGCTGTTTTTT. It specifies CASSRRTGASSGELFF.